A single sample is the source of the 10 T cell receptor beta chains below, sequenced in a study of shared clonotypes between healthy human individuals. Sequencing used immunoSEQ multiplex PCR; TCRdb keeps in-frame clones, though not all of them. The data contain around 1.5 million clones, approximately 98% of them seen just once; the ten biggest clones take up approximately 0.44%. Input material: naive CD4+ T cells sorted from blood. Subset noted: CD45RA+ positively selected. The receptors come from a man under 40 in good health.

The rearrangement links TRBV29-1 to TRBJ2-1; possibly TRBD1 or TRBD2 for D (5 bases each). CDR1 is SQVTM, CDR2 ANQGSEA, per germline. The CDR3 sequence is 11 residues long. Deletions cut 7 bases from V and 7 bases from J, with 11 bases between. Here the CDR3 reads CSAFWGNEQFF. CDR3 nucleotides: TGCAGCGCTTTCTGGGGGAATGAGCAGTTCTTC.

The chain employs TRBV6-5 and TRBJ1-1; 9 positions match TRBD1. The germline CDR1 and CDR2 sequences are MNHEY and SVGAGI. The V gene end was trimmed by 5 bases and the J gene end by 9 bases; junction bases not matched to a gene: 10. The CDR3 covers 14 residues. Here the CDR3 reads CASSAGQGQSKAFF. The CDR3 DNA reads as TGTGCCAGCAGTGCGGGACAGGGTCAATCTAAAGCTTTCTTT.

The CDR3 loop is CASSLGQGYGYTF. In DNA form, the CDR3 reads TGTGCCAGCAGCCTCGGACAGGGCTATGGCTACACCTTC. The chain recombines TRBV7-6 with TRBJ1-2, with TRBD1 matching 8 bases. Germline trimming cut 5 bases from V and 4 bases from J; bases unmatched to any gene: 3. Germline V gene lookup returns CDR1 SGHVS and CDR2 FNYEAQ. The CDR3 runs to 13 residues.

The chain has TRBV10-3 and TRBJ1-1; D unclear. Germline CDR1 is ENHRY and CDR2 is SYGVKD. V lost 0 bases and J lost 5, with 13 bases in between. This CDR3 is 15 amino acids long. The CDR3 DNA reads TGTGCCATCAGTGAGTCGTCAGGATTGGATACTGAAGCTTTCTTT. Translated: CAISESSGLDTEAFF.

The rearrangement joins TRBV7-2 to TRBJ1-1; D unresolved. The V end lost 6 bases, the J end lost 2 bases, and 10 bases lay between the germline ends. The CDR3 spans 13 residues. The germline V gene has CDR1 SGHTA and CDR2 FQGNSA. Written as DNA, the CDR3 is TGTGCCAGCAGGCCACACGTAAACACTGAAGCTTTCTTT. Its protein is CASRPHVNTEAFF.

On this clone itself: The same CDR3 arises from other DNA sequences in this sample as well. The chain links TRBV6-1 to TRBJ2-3, with 9 bases identical to TRBD2. The germline V gene has CDR1 MNHNS and CDR2 SASEGT. Trimming took 2 bases from V and 0 from J; bases not matched to a gene: 0. The CDR3 covers 15 residues. The chain's CDR3 is CASSELAGSTDTQYF. The CDR3 DNA follows: TGTGCCAGCAGTGAACTAGCGGGAAGCACAGATACGCAGTATTTT.

The V gene is TRBV25-1, the J gene TRBJ1-4, with D possibly TRBD1 on 5 matching bases. The V end lost 6 bases, the J end lost 11 bases, and 16 bases lay between the germline ends. Germline CDR1 reads MGHDK; CDR2 reads SYGVNS. CDR3 length equals 13 residues. CDR3 DNA sequence: TGTGCCAGCAGAGGACTGGGGAGGGACAAACTGTTTTTT. This translates into CASRGLGRDKLFF.

The gene calls are TRBV6-1 and TRBJ1-2; D remains unclear. V lost 4 bases and J lost 3, with 9 bases in between. The CDR3 spans 13 residues. From germline, CDR1 is MNHNS and CDR2 SASEGT. CDR3 loop: CASSASGDYGYTF. CDR3 bases: TGTGCCAGCAGTGCCTCTGGGGACTATGGCTACACCTTC.

The chain links TRBV18 to TRBJ2-1; 10 bases map to TRBD2. With V trimmed by 4 bases and J by 2 bases, 5 bases remained unmatched. The CDR3 spans 16 residues. Germline V CDR1 and CDR2: KGHSH, LQKENI. DNA for the CDR3: TGTGCCAGCTCACTCCTAGCGGGAGTGGCCTACAATGAGCAGTTCTTC. Translating gives CASSLLAGVAYNEQFF.

CDR3 coding DNA: TGTGCCAGCAGCCCCCACCTGGGCCCCCCCCAGTACTTC. Translation: CASSPHLGPPQYF. The chain recombines TRBV9 with TRBJ2-5; D not resolved. Germline CDR1 reads SGDLS; CDR2 reads YYNGEE. The V gene lost 4 bases and the J gene lost 9 bases, with 16 bases spanning the gap. The CDR3 has 13 residues. Complete variable domain (other parts from reference TRBV9 and TRBJ2-5): DSGVTQTPKHLITATGQRVTLRCSPRSGDLSVYWYQQSLDQGLQFLIQYYNGEERAKGNILERFSAQQFPDLHSELNLSSLELGDSALYFCASSPHLGPPQYFGPGTRLLVL.